This T cell receptor beta chain stems from a study of blood T cell repertoires in COVID-19. For the study at large: Specimens from acute and convalescent COVID-19 originated in the United States, Italy and Spain. PBMCs, B-cell-depleted T cells, or T cells were the source of the cDNA or gDNA that made up the material.

V was trimmed by 3 bases and J by 2 bases, leaving 16 bases between them. CDR1 is LGHDT, CDR2 YNNKEL, per germline (reference sequence). The CDR3 extends over 16 amino acids. Methods used by the authors: Nucleated cell counts were estimated from reference gene primer amplification. Only in-frame clones appear in the TCRdb table, and some are missing; sequencing was by immunoSEQ multiplex PCR. D and trimming were read from the DNA, whereas the V and J calls and clone size are those reported in that table. This table has about 130,000 clones, roughly 83% appearing once. The origin of this receptor is a woman in her forties or fifties with acute or convalescent COVID-19. What was sequenced was peripheral blood. The chain has TRBV3-1 (or the pseudogene TRBV3-2) and TRBJ1-1; possible D gene TRBD1, 6 bases. CDR3 residues: CASSHGEGVFNTEAFF. The CDR3 nucleotides read TGTGCCAGCAGCCACGGAGAGGGGGTCTTTAACACTGAAGCTTTCTTT.